The clone carrying this T cell receptor beta chain appeared a few times. TCRdb recomputed calls from the RT-PCR reads with MiXCR, one row per CDR3 protein. This repertoire shows 650,000 to 800,000 distinct CDR3 sequences, 14% found once; its top ten account for 3.6%. Per germline, CDR1 SGHRS and CDR2 YFSETQ. The germline V and J ends were trimmed by 1 base and 4 bases, with 12 bases remaining between them. CDR3 length: 15 residues. This sequence originates from a female donor in good health, serving as a healthy control. The sequenced material came from memory CD4+ T cells from blood. This chain links TRBV5-1 with TRBJ1-3; D is unclear. Here the CDR3 reads CASSLPDTEGNTIYF. CDR3 sequence (DNA): TGCGCCAGCAGCTTGCCGGATACCGAGGGAAACACCATATATTTT.